The TCR beta chain described here comes from a study of blood T cell repertoires in COVID-19. Looking at the study overall: COVID-19 samples collected from the United States, Italy and Spain covered acute and convalescent phases. In each case, the material was cDNA or gDNA derived from T cells, B-cell-depleted T cells, or PBMCs.

Assay: immunoSEQ multiplex PCR; the TCRdb copy retains only in-frame clones and omits some. Of 210,000 or so clones in the sample, approximately 89% were seen once. Participants had their cohort set by participant-reported clinical history. Each exposed participant met a COVID-19 case in the 2 weeks preceding study entry. This sequence was found in a woman in her twenties or thirties who had been exposed to COVID-19. The sample taken for sequencing was PBMCs or T cells enriched from blood (not recorded which).

DNA for the CDR3: TGTGCCAGCAGCCAAGCGGGAGGGCAAGAGACCCAGTACTTC. It yields the protein CASSQAGGQETQYF. The chain joins TRBV3-1 (or the pseudogene TRBV3-2) to TRBJ2-5; TRBD2 matches 8 bases. Looked up from germline, CDR1 is LGHDT and CDR2 is YNNKEL (reference sequence). V dropped 1 base and J dropped 2; count of bases not matched to a gene: 0. This CDR3 has 14 residues.